The T cell receptor (beta chain) described here comes from a study of blood T cells in healthy people across ages. Next came a second PCR, run for about 6 to 11 cycles, which used a sample-barcoded 5' primer along with a J-beta primer mix. Each cDNA molecule received a tag from a template-switch adaptor that had 12 random nucleotides. Each CDR3 protein is one row after TCRdb ran MiXCR on the 5' RACE reads. The table shows approximately 900,000 distinct CDR3 sequences, with approximately 32% occurring only once. Total RNA, at least 5 micrograms per sample, was extracted from PBMCs. As regards this clonotype: Its antigen is currently unknown.

Findings and caveats of the study: The long-lived group displayed more naive CD4+ cells, plus higher diversity, than the aged donors did.

Separately, the same data were catalogued under a study of T cells of mothers and their children.

The sample taken for sequencing was blood. This receptor was taken from a woman aged 40 to 50 in good health.

The CDR3 loop reads CAWSRQGLYEQYF. CDR3 nucleotides: TGTGCCTGGAGTCGGCAGGGTCTTTACGAGCAGTACTTC. The V call is TRBV30, the J call TRBJ2-7; D might be TRBD1 (5 bases). Trimming cost V 2 bases and J 4 bases, with 12 bases left between them. This CDR3 is built from 13 residues. Germline loops: CDR1 GTSNPN, CDR2 SVGIG (reference sequence).